The 2 T cell receptor beta chains in this list originate from one sample, sequenced in a study of T cell responses to AZD1222 COVID-19 vaccine (dated by TCRdb to the early 2020s). Taken with the paper, the label for time point translates to: baseline before first vaccination. Library prep was done by the immunoSEQ multiplex PCR assay. Sourced from immuneACCESS, this table was stored by TCRdb with only in-frame sequences that have V and J called. A share of the clones is absent; for the studies checked, an unresolved V gene accounts for under half, and the remainder has no known explanation. The sample table shows 100,000 to 150,000 clones, and approximately 88% are seen once. The ten largest clonotypes hold 1.5% to 1.7% of the sample. The input for sequencing was peripheral blood, taken on day 0 of AZD1222 vaccination. Receptors originate from an adult in good health.

The chain carries TRBV5-1 and TRBJ2-7, with D tentatively TRBD1 (6 bases). CDR1 SGHRS and CDR2 YFSETQ come from the germline V gene. This CDR3 is 12 amino acids long. Between the trimmed V and J ends, which lost 4 bases and 5 bases, there was a span of 10 bases. The CDR3 reads CASSLQGDEQYF. CDR3 coding DNA: TGCGCCAGCAGCCTACAGGGTGACGAGCAGTACTTC.

The J gene is TRBJ1-1, the V gene TRBV6-5; D gene ambiguous. Deletions cut 1 base from V and 0 bases from J, with 6 bases between. Germline V gene lookup returns CDR1 MNHEY and CDR2 SVGAGI. CDR3 length: 14 amino acids. This CDR3 is CASSYLKLNTEAFF. CDR3 DNA: TGTGCCAGCAGTTACTTAAAGTTGAACACTGAAGCTTTCTTT.